The T cell receptor beta chain under discussion was sequenced for a study of blood T cell repertoires in COVID-19. Study-level background: T cells, B-cell-depleted T cells, or PBMCs provided the cDNA or gDNA that served as material.

Germline values: CDR1 SEHNR, CDR2 FQNEAQ (reference sequence). CDR3 size: 14 residues. The germline V and J ends were trimmed by 3 bases and 3 bases, with 9 bases remaining between them. TCRdb's copy holds only in-frame clones and misses some; the assay was immunoSEQ multiplex PCR. The table lists about 180,000 clones, almost 80% of them singletons. This chain connects TRBV7-9 to TRBJ1-5; possible D gene TRBD1, 5 bases. This TCR was sampled from a woman aged 45-59 years who had recovered from COVID-19. The sequenced material came from PBMCs or T cells enriched from blood (not recorded which). This CDR3 reads CASSFQGFNQPQHF. DNA of the CDR3: TGTGCCAGCAGCTTCCAGGGCTTCAATCAGCCCCAGCATTTT.